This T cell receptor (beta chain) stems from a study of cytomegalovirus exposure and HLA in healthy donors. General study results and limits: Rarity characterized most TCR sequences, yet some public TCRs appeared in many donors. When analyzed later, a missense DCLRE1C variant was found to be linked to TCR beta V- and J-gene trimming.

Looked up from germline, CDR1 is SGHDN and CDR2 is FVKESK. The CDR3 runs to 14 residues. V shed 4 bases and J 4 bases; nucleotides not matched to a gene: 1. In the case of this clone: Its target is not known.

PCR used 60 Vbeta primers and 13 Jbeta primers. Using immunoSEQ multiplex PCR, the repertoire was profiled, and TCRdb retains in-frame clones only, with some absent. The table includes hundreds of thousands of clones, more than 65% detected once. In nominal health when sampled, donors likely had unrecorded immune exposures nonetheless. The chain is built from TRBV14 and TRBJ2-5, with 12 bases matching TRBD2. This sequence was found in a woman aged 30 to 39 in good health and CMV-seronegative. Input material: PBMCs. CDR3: CASSPGLAGETQYF. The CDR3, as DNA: TGTGCCAGCAGCCCGGGACTAGCGGGAGAGACCCAGTACTTC.